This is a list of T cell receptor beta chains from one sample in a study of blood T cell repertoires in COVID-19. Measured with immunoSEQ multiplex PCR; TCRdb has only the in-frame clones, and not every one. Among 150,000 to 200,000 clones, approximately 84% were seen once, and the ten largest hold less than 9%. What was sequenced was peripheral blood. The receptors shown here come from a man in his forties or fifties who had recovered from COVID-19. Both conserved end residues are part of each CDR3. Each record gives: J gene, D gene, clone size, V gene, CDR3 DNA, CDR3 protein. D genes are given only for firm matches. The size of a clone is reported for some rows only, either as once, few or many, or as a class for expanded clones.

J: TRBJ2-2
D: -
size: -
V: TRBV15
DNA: TGTGCCACCAGCGCCGAACGACTAGGTGCCGGGGAGCTGTTTTTT
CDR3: CATSAERLGAGELFF

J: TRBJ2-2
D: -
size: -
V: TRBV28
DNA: TGTGCCAGCAGTTTAAGAGCCCGAGGCGGGGAGCTGTTTTTT
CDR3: CASSLRARGGELFF

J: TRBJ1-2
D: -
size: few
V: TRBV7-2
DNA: TGTGCCAGCAGCTTAGCCCCGGACAGAAATGGCTACACCTTC
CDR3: CASSLAPDRNGYTF

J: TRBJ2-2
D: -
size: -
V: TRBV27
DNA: TGTGCCAGCAGTTTACGAGGCACCGGGGAGCTGTTTTTT
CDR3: CASSLRGTGELFF

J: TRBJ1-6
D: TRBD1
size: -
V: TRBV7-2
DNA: TGTGCCAGCAGCTCCAGACAGGGGGCCTCTAATTCACCCCTCCACTTT
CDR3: CASSSRQGASNSPLHF

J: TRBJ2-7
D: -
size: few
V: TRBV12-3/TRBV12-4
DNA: TGTGCCAGCAGTCCCCGGAGTCCATCGCAGTACTTC
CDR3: CASSPRSPSQYF

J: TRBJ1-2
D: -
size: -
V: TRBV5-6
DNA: TGTGCCAGCAGCTTGGGGCGGTTGACTAACTATGGCTACACCTTC
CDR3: CASSLGRLTNYGYTF

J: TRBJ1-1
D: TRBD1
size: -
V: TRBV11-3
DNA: TGTGCCAGCAGCTTCAGCGGACAGGGGACTGAAGCTTTCTTT
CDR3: CASSFSGQGTEAFF

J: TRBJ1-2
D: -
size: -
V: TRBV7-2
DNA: TGTGCCAGCAACCCTCAGGGAAACTATGGCTACACCTTC
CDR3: CASNPQGNYGYTF

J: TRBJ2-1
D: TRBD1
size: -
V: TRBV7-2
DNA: TGTGCCAGCAGATCAGTAGGGACAGGGGCCTACAATGAGCAGTTCTTC
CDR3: CASRSVGTGAYNEQFF

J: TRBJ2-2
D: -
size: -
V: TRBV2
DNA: TGTGCCGGCACGGTATGGGGCTCCGGGGAGCTGTTTTTT
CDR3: CAGTVWGSGELFF

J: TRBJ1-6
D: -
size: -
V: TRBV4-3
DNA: TGCGCCAGCAGCCAAGATATCAGGGGTTCAAATAATTCACCCCTCCACTTT
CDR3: CASSQDIRGSNNSPLHF

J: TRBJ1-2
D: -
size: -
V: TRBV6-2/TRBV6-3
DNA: TGTGCCAGCAGCTCTCAAACCACGGTAAACTATGGCTACACCTTC
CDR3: CASSSQTTVNYGYTF

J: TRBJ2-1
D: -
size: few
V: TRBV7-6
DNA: TGTGCCAGCAGCGCGGACGCAGCGGGGCAGTTCTTC
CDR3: CASSADAAGQFF

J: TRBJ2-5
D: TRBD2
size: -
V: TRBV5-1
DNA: TGCGCCAGCAGCTTGTCTAGCGGGAGTGAGACCCAGTACTTC
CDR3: CASSLSSGSETQYF

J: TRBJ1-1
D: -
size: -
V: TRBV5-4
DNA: TGTGCCAGCAGCCTCCAACTACCTGACACTGAAGCTTTCTTT
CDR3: CASSLQLPDTEAFF

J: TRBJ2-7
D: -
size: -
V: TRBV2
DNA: TGTGCCAGCAAGGAGACTAAGCAGTACTTC
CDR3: CASKETKQYF

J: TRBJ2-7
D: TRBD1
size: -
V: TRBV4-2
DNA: TGTGCCAGCAGCCAGGCCGGGACAGGGTTATACGAGCAGTACTTC
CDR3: CASSQAGTGLYEQYF

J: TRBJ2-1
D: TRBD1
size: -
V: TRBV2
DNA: TGTGCCAAAGGACAGGGAAGCTATGAGCAGTTCTTC
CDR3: CAKGQGSYEQFF

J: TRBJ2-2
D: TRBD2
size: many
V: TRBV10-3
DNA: TGTGCCATCAGTCCTTTAGCGGGGACGAACACCGGGGAGCTGTTTTTT
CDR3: CAISPLAGTNTGELFF

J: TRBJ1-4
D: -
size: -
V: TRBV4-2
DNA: TGTGCCAGCAGCCATTCCTTCCTTGCCCGGGCTAGCGAAAAACTGTTTTTT
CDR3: CASSHSFLARASEKLFF

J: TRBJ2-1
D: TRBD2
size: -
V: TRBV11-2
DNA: TGTGCCAGCAGCTTGTTAGCGGGAGCTGCCTACAATGAGCAGTTCTTC
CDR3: CASSLLAGAAYNEQFF

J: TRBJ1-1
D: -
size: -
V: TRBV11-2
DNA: TGTGCCAGCAGCTTAGGGGGAGGGAGGGAAGCTTTCTTT
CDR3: CASSLGGGREAFF

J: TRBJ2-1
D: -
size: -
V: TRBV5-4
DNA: TGTGCCAGCAGCTTGGTGCGAAGCTCCTACAATGAGCAGTTCTTC
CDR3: CASSLVRSSYNEQFF

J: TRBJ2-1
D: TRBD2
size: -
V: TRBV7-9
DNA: TGTGCCAGCAGCCTACCGGGACTAGGTGGTGAGCAGTTCTTC
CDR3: CASSLPGLGGEQFF

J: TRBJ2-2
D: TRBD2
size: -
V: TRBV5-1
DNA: TGCGCCAGCAGCCTCACGCGAGAGCGGGGGGGCCCCGGGGAGCTGTTTTTT
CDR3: CASSLTRERGGPGELFF

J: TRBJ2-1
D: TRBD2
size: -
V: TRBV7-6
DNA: TGTGCCAGCAGCACCTCTAGCGGGGGCTCCTACAATGAGCAGTTCTTC
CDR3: CASSTSSGGSYNEQFF

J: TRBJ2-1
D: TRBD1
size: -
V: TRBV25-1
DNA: TGTGCCAGCAGTGATACCCCGGGACAGGGGAGCAATGAGCAGTTCTTC
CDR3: CASSDTPGQGSNEQFF

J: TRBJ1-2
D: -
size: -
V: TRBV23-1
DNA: TGCGCCAGCAGTCACCCCCGGCGGGACCATGGCTACACCTTC
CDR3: CASSHPRRDHGYTF

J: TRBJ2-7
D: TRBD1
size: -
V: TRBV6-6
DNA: TGTGCCAGCAGTTCCGGGACAGGCGAGCAGTACTTC
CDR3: CASSSGTGEQYF

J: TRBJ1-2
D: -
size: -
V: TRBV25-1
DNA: TGTGCCAGCAGTGAAAAGTACGACTCAGGCTACACCTTC
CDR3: CASSEKYDSGYTF

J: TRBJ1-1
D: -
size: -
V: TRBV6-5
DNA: TGTGCCAGCAGACAGTTGAACCTGGAAGCTTTCTTT
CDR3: CASRQLNLEAFF

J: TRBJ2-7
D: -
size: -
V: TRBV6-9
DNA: TGTGCCAGCAGTTACACCGGGCGACAGTACTACGAGCAGTACTTC
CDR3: CASSYTGRQYYEQYF

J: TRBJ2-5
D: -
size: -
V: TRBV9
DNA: TGTGCCAGCACCAGTAGTGGAGGGCTGCAAGAGACCCAGTACTTC
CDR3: CASTSSGGLQETQYF

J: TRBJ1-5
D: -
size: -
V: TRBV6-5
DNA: TGTGCCAGCATGCAGGCTAGCAATCAGCCCCAGCATTTT
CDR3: CASMQASNQPQHF

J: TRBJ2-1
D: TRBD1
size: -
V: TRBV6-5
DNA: TGTGCCAGCAGTTACTCGACAGGGGCGTACAATGAGCAGTTCTTC
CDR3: CASSYSTGAYNEQFF